A single TCR beta chain is shown here with its context. This CDR3 comprises 13 residues. Germline trimming cut 6 bases from V and 6 bases from J; bases unmatched to any gene: 3. The germline gives CDR1 MDHEN, CDR2 SYDVKM. Sample treatment: randomized to nivolumab then ipilimumab (arm A) or the reverse (arm B). This entry is derived from a study of sequential checkpoint blockade in melanoma. Some clones are missing from TCRdb's copy, which holds only in-frame ones; the method was immunoSEQ multiplex PCR. The repertoire holds 9,000 to 13,000 clones, with 69% as singletons. Source: CD8+ T cells sorted from blood (inferred from file names), taken from a patient given nivolumab and ipilimumab in sequence. This chain links TRBV28 with TRBJ2-3, with 10 bases fitting TRBD2. The clonotype comes from a human donor with melanoma. The CDR3 protein is CASSQGLADTQYF. The CDR3 bases are TGTGCCAGCAGCCAGGGACTAGCGGATACGCAGTATTTT.